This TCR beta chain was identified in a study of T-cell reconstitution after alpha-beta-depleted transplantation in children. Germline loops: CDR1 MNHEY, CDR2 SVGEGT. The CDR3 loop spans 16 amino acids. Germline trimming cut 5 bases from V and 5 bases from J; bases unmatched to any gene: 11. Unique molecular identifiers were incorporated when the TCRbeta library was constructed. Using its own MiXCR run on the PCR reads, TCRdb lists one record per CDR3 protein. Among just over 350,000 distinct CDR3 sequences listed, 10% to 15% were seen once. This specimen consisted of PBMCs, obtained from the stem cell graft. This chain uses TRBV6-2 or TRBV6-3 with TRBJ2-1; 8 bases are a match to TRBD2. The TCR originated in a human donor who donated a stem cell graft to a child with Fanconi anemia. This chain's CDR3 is CASSSPGRAGDNEQFF. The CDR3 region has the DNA TGTGCCAGCAGTAGCCCCGGGAGAGCGGGGGACAATGAGCAGTTCTTC.